This T cell receptor (beta chain) came from a study of shared clonotypes between healthy human individuals. This clone was detected once. The antigen remains undetermined. Study-wide results and caveats: Rarefaction indicated that sorted-subset sequencing remained incomplete although depth was large. Naive CD4 clonotype sharing across a few donors was approximately 5.2%. Among donors, the sharing of clonotypes was expected to be influenced by sequencing depth.

Healthy HIV-negative adults with no recent acute infections or vaccinations were recruited as donors. The CDR3 has 16 residues. Trimming removed 0 bases at V and 4 bases at J, with 17 bases between. The germline V gene has CDR1 SGHRS and CDR2 YFSETQ. TCRdb's copy holds only in-frame clones and misses some; the assay was immunoSEQ multiplex PCR. The sample holds 1,500,000 or so clones, 95% to 97% seen once. The sequence was collected from a man aged 30 to 39 in good health. The V gene is TRBV5-1, the J gene TRBJ2-7, with D unclear. The specimen was naive CD4+ T cells sorted from blood. Sample subset: CD45RA+ positively selected. CDR3 nucleotide sequence: TGCGCCAGCAGCTTGGCCCGGGCAGGCGATGATTACGAGCAGTACTTC. This encodes CASSLARAGDDYEQYF.